The next 21 T cell receptor beta chains were all read from a single sample in a study of neurological immune-mediated disorders. In TCRdb, the 5' RACE reads were re-called with MiXCR into one record per CDR3 protein. The table records more than 15,000 distinct CDR3 sequences, roughly 14% of them present only once. The sequenced sample was PBMCs. The receptors were sampled from a man aged 55 to 70 with HTLV-1-associated myelopathy (HAM/TSP).

This clonotype was found many times. The chain recombines TRBV6-6 with TRBJ2-1, with D maybe TRBD2 (6 bases). In germline, CDR1 is MNHNY, CDR2 SVGAGI (reference sequence). CDR3 length equals 15 residues. Trimming left V 7 bases short and J 1 base short, with 14 bases between. CDR3 sequence: CASTIGRGSYNEQFF. CDR3 nucleotide sequence: TGTGCCAGCACCATCGGACGGGGGTCCTACAATGAGCAGTTCTTC.

The V gene is TRBV20-1, the J gene TRBJ2-1; 7 nucleotides line up with TRBD2. Germline CDR1 and CDR2: DFQATT and SNEGSKA (reference sequence). With V trimmed by 4 bases and J by 8 bases, 14 bases remained unmatched. This CDR3 has 15 residues. The chain's CDR3 is CSATPRGRAMDEQFF. The CDR3, as DNA: TGCAGTGCTACTCCACGGGGGAGGGCCATGGATGAGCAGTTCTTC.

This clonotype is medium-sized. The CDR3 region is CASSLGWGSGQPQHF. The CDR3 nucleotides are TGTGCCAGCAGCCTGGGTTGGGGATCAGGACAGCCCCAGCATTTT. The J gene is TRBJ1-5, the V gene TRBV5-6; D not resolved. Germline CDR1 is SGHDT and CDR2 is YYEEEE. Trimming pared 4 bases from V and 7 bases from J, leaving 18 bases between. This CDR3 comprises 15 residues.

Many counts were recorded for this clonotype. The DNA for the CDR3 is TGTGCCATCAGGAGCCTTCGGGCCACAGATACGCAGTATTTT. This gives the protein CAIRSLRATDTQYF. The V call is TRBV10-3, the J call TRBJ2-3; D unresolved. The V and J ends lost 6 bases and 2 bases respectively, with 12 bases between them. This CDR3 contains 14 residues. The germline V gene has CDR1 ENHRY and CDR2 SYGVKD.

The chain has TRBV5-4 and TRBJ1-1; D may be TRBD1 (5 bases). CDR1 SGHNT and CDR2 YYREEE come from the germline V gene (reference sequence). The length of the CDR3 is 15 residues. V dropped 7 bases and J dropped 3 bases, with 19 bases sitting between them. The CDR3 DNA sequence: TGTGCCAGCCCCTCCCTCCCTCTAGGGGACACTGAAGCTTTCTTT. This sequence encodes CASPSLPLGDTEAFF.

Many counts were recorded for this clonotype. The chain couples TRBV3-1 to TRBJ1-2; possibly TRBD1 for D (5 bases). Germline CDR1 and CDR2: LGHDT and YNNKEL (reference sequence). With 5 bases removed from V and 11 bases from J, the gap between germline ends came to 12 bases. The CDR3 is 11 amino acids. CDR3 residues: CASSTPGGYTF. The CDR3 DNA sequence: TGTGCCAGCAGCACCCCCGGGGGATACACCTTC.

The sample holds many counts of this clonotype. The chain recombines TRBV12-3 or TRBV12-4 with TRBJ1-1, with 7 nucleotides matching TRBD1. This CDR3 is 15 amino acids long. Trimming at V came to 6 bases and at J to 5 bases, leaving 12 bases not matched to a gene. The CDR3 loop reads CASRRNTGVGTEAFF. The CDR3, as DNA: TGTGCCAGCAGACGTAACACAGGGGTGGGTACTGAAGCTTTCTTT.

This clonotype was seen ten or more times. This rearrangement joins TRBV5-1 to TRBJ2-7; 11 nucleotides align to TRBD1. This CDR3 is built from 15 residues. Germline loops: CDR1 SGHRS, CDR2 YFSETQ. The V and J ends lost 0 bases and 5 bases, in that order; junction bases with no gene match: 4. Here the CDR3 reads CASSLEGQGADEQYF. CDR3 DNA: TGCGCCAGCAGCTTGGAAGGACAGGGGGCGGACGAGCAGTACTTC.

The rearrangement links TRBV12-3 or TRBV12-4 to TRBJ1-1; TRBD1 aligns across 7 bases. The CDR3 contains 14 residues. The junction had 9 bases not matched to a gene; V was cut back by 5 bases and J by 6 bases. CDR3 loop: CASSPRTGGSEAFF. The CDR3 coding sequence is TGTGCCAGCAGTCCGAGGACAGGAGGCTCTGAAGCTTTCTTT.

This clonotype came up many times. The rearrangement joins TRBV12-5 to TRBJ2-2, with D tentatively TRBD1 (5 bases). Germline V CDR1 and CDR2: LGHNT, FRNRAP. CDR3 size: 20 residues. Trimming shortened V by 0 bases and J by 3 bases, and 23 bases separated the two germline ends. CDR3 loop: CASGLVAFQGSSSDTGELFF. For the CDR3, the DNA is TGTGCTAGTGGTTTGGTAGCCTTCCAGGGATCCTCCTCGGACACCGGGGAGCTGTTTTTT.

By share of the sample, this clonotype is medium-sized. In DNA, the CDR3 is TGTGCCAGCAGTCTCACTAGCGGGCAAAGCTCCTACAATGAGCAGTTCTTC. It translates to CASSLTSGQSSYNEQFF. This chain joins TRBV12-3 or TRBV12-4 and TRBJ2-1; 9 nucleotides match TRBD2. V dropped 5 bases and J dropped 0; count of bases not matched to a gene: 8. This CDR3 contains 17 residues.

This clonotype was counted at least ten times. The rearrangement links TRBV12-3 or TRBV12-4 to TRBJ2-7; 8 nucleotides match TRBD1. Losses at the gene ends were 1 base for V and 6 bases for J; bases not matched to a gene: 5. CDR3 length: 14 amino acids. CDR3 in DNA: TGTGCCAGCAGTTTAGGGCAGGGGGCGAGCGAGCAGTACTTC. Translation gives CASSLGQGASEQYF.

The sample holds many counts of this clonotype. This chain joins TRBV7-2 and TRBJ2-7; TRBD2 matches at 10 bases. CDR1 is SGHTA and CDR2 is FQGNSA in the germline V gene. This CDR3 comprises 14 residues. Unmatched junction bases numbered 3, after V lost 4 bases and J lost 3 bases. CDR3 bases: TGTGCCAGCAGCTCGGGACTAGCGAACTACGAGCAGTACTTC. This sequence encodes CASSSGLANYEQYF.

This clonotype was detected many times. This rearrangement joins TRBV7-3 to TRBJ2-2, with 7 bases aligning to TRBD1. This CDR3 contains 16 residues. J was trimmed by 4 bases and V by 5 bases; bases with no gene match: 10. Per germline, CDR1 SGHTA and CDR2 FQGTGA. The CDR3 sequence: CASSASRGRGTGELFF. CDR3 in DNA: TGTGCCAGCAGCGCCTCGAGGGGGCGCGGCACCGGGGAGCTGTTTTTT.

This clonotype was seen ten or more times. The J gene is TRBJ2-5, the V gene TRBV27; either TRBD1 or TRBD2 may fit D (6 bases each). The CDR3 consists of 14 residues. The germline V gene has CDR1 MNHEY and CDR2 SMNVEV (reference sequence). The V end lost 4 bases, the J end lost 1 base, and 10 bases lay between the germline ends. The CDR3 coding sequence is TGTGCCAGCAGTTGGAGGGGGTCCCAAGAGACCCAGTACTTC. Its translation is CASSWRGSQETQYF.

This clonotype was seen a handful of times. The rearrangement links TRBV18 to TRBJ1-4, with 10 bases that match TRBD1. CDR3 length equals 15 residues. V shed 6 bases, J shed 10 bases, and the junction held 11 bases outside the gene matches. Germline assignment: CDR1 KGHSH and CDR2 LQKENI. For the CDR3, the DNA is TGTGCCAGCTCCCCTCTGGGGACAGGGGAGAGAAAACTGTTTTTT. The encoded protein is CASSPLGTGERKLFF.

The CDR3 loop reads CSARDPGRGNYGYTF. CDR3 nucleotides: TGCAGTGCTAGAGATCCCGGGAGAGGGAACTATGGCTACACCTTC. The genes are TRBV20-1 and TRBJ1-2; no reliable D call. Germline V gene sequence: CDR1 DFQATT, CDR2 SNEGSKA (reference sequence). The CDR3 has 15 amino acids. V was cut by 0 bases and J by 2 bases, with 13 bases left in between.

This clonotype appeared many times. The V and J genes are TRBV20-1 and TRBJ1-5, with a tentative D call TRBD1 (6 bases). Germline values: CDR1 DFQATT, CDR2 SNEGSKA (reference sequence). Trimming removed 6 bases from V and 0 bases from J, with 18 bases in between. The CDR3 extends over 16 amino acids. The CDR3 DNA follows: TGCAGTGCCCGGAGGGGGGGAGTTAATAGCAATCAGCCCCAGCATTTT. It yields the protein CSARRGGVNSNQPQHF.

This clonotype was recorded many times. J is TRBJ2-1 and V is TRBV27; the D gene is possibly TRBD2 (7 bases). Trimming took 5 bases from V and 4 from J, leaving 18 bases between them. The length of the CDR3 is 16 residues. The V gene's germline CDR1 is MNHEY and CDR2 SMNVEV (reference sequence). Here the CDR3 reads CASSPPLGGRYNEQFF. CDR3 DNA: TGTGCCAGCAGTCCCCCCTTGGGGGGGCGATACAATGAGCAGTTCTTC.

This clonotype was seen many times. V is TRBV28 and J is TRBJ2-3; D is undetermined. Germline assignment: CDR1 MDHEN and CDR2 SYDVKM. The CDR3 spans 12 residues. V shed 7 bases and J shed 5 bases, with 10 bases lying between them. In DNA form, the CDR3 reads TGTGCCAGCACTCCTCAGGAAGATACGCAGTATTTT. It yields the protein CASTPQEDTQYF.

The chain employs TRBV10-3 and TRBJ2-5; 8 bases line up with TRBD1. V was clipped by 3 bases and J by 4 bases; unmatched bases: 13. Germline-derived CDR1 and CDR2 are ENHRY and SYGVKD. This CDR3 contains 17 residues. The chain's CDR3 is CAISDSLPQGAGETQYF. CDR3 in DNA: TGTGCCATCAGTGACTCCCTCCCCCAGGGGGCAGGAGAGACCCAGTACTTC.